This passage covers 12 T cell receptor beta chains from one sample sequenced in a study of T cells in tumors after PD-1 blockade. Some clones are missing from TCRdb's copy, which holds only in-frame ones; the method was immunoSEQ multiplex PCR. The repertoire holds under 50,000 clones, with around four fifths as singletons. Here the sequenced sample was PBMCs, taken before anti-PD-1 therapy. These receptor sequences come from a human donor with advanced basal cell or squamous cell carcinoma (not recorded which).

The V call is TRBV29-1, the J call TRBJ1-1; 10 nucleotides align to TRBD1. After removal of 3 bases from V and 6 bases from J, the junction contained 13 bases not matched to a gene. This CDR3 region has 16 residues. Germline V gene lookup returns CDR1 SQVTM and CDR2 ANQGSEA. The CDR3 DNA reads TGCAGCGTTGAGTTCGCTCCGAGACAGGGGGCTGCTGAAGCTTTCTTT. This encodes CSVEFAPRQGAAEAFF.

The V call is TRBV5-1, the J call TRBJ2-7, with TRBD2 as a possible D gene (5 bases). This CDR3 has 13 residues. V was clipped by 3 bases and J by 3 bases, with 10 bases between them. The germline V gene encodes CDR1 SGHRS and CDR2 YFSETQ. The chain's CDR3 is CASSYADFYEQYF. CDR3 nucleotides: TGCGCCAGCAGCTATGCGGACTTCTACGAGCAGTACTTC.

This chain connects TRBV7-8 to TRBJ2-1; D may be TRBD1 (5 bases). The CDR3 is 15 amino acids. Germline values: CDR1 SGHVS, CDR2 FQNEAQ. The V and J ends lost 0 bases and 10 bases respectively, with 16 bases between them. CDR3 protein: CASSLAWQGRWEQFF. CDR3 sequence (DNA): TGTGCCAGCAGCTTAGCGTGGCAGGGTCGGTGGGAGCAGTTCTTC.

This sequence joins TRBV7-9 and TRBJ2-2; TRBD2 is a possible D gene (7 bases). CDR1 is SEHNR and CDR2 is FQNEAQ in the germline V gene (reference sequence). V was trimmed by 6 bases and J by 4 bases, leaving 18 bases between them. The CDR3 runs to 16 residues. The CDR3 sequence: CASRPSGGLGTGELFF. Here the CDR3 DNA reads TGTGCCAGCAGACCCTCCGGGGGGCTGGGCACCGGGGAGCTGTTTTTT.

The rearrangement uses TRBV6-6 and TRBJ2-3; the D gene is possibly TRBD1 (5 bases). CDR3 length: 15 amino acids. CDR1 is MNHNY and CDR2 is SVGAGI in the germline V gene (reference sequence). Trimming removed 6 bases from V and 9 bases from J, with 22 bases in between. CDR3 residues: CASSPTLDPPGTQYF. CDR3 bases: TGTGCCAGCAGCCCAACTCTGGACCCCCCAGGGACGCAGTATTTT.

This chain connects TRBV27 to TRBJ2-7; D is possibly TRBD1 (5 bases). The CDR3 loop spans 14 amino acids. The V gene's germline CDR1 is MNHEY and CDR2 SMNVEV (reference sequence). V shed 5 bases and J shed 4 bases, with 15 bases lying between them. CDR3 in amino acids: CASSALTGTYEQYF. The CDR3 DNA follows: TGTGCCAGCAGTGCACTCACAGGTACATACGAGCAGTACTTC.

CDR3 DNA sequence: TGTGCCAGCAGCTTGGTTACTGGGGCATCCTACGAGCAGTACTTC. This codes for CASSLVTGASYEQYF. V and J are TRBV5-6 and TRBJ2-7, with D maybe TRBD1 (5 bases). Trimming removed 0 bases at V and 1 base at J, with 11 bases between. Germline CDR1 SGHDT, CDR2 YYEEEE. The CDR3 length is 15 residues.

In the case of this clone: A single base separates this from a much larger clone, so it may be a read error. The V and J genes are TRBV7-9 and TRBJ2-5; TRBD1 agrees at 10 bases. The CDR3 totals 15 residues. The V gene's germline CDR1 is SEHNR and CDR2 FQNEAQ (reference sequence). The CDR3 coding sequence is TGTGCCAACAGCCCCACGGACAGGGGGCAAGAGACCCAGTACTTC. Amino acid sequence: CANSPTDRGQETQYF. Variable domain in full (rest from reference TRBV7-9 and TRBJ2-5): DTGVSQNPRHKITKRGQNVTFRCDPISEHNRLYWYRQTLGQGPEFLTYFQNEAQLEKSRLLSDRFSAERPKGSFSTLEIQRTEQGDSAMYLCANSPTDRGQETQYFGPGTRLLVL.

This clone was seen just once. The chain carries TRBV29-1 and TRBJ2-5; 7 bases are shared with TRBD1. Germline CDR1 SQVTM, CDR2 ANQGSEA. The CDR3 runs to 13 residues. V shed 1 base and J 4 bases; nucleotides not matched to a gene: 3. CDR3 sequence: CSVEGTGGETQYF. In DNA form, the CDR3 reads TGCAGCGTTGAAGGGACAGGAGGAGAGACCCAGTACTTC.

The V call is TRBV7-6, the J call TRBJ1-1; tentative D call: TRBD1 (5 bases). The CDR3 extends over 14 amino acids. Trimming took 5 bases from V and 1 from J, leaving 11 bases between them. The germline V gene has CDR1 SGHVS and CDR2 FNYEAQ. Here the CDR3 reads CASSQGRANTEAFF. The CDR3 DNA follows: TGTGCCAGCAGCCAGGGACGAGCGAACACTGAAGCTTTCTTT. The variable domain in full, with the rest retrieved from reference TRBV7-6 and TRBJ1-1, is GAGVSQSPRYKVTKRGQDVALRCDPISGHVSLYWYRQALGQGPEFLTYFNYEAQQDKSGLPNDRFSAERPEGSISTLTIQRTEQRDSAMYRCASSQGRANTEAFFGQGTRLTVV.

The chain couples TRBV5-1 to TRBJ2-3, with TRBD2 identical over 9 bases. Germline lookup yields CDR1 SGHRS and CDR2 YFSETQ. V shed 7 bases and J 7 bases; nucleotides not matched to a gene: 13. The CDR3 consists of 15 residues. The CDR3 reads CASSELAGLGNTQYF. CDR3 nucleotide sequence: TGCGCCAGCTCGGAGCTAGCGGGGTTGGGAAATACGCAGTATTTT.

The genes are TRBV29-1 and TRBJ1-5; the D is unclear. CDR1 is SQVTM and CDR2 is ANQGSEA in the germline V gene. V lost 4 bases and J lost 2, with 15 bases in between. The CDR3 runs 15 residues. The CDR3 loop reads CSVGWGGGRNQPQHF. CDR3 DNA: TGCAGCGTTGGTTGGGGAGGTGGGCGCAATCAGCCCCAGCATTTT.